This T cell receptor beta chain appears in the sequencing data of a study of tumour-infiltrating T cells in Burkitt lymphoma (dated by TCRdb to about 2020). Notes on the research overall: All epidemiological subtypes of Burkitt lymphoma were represented among the approximately 82 patients who made up the cohort. Clinical outcome was correlated with TCR repertoire data, and overall and progression-free survival were found to be predicted by productive clonality independently of established prognosticators, including age at diagnosis. Overall results and qualifications from the work: Several public clonotypes shared across numerous Burkitt lymphoma patients were found, and shared tumour neoantigen selection absent from diffuse large B-cell lymphoma was thereby suggested.

CDR1 and CDR2 were assigned from the germline V gene (reference sequence) as LNHDA and SQIVND. From cysteine to phenylalanine, the CDR3 is 14 amino acids long. The only DNA kept is the CDR3, 42 bases in frame from the first base. V loses 3 bases at its end and J loses 7 bases; junction bases beyond the gene matches: 4. As to this clone: Its antigen is unknown. No base quality information exists; no much larger clone differs at one position.

Libraries were constructed by the immunoSEQ multiplex PCR assay. The source is immuneACCESS, and TCRdb retained only in-frame sequences with V and J called. Part of the clones is not carried over; for the studies checked, unresolved V genes explain less than half of this, and the remainder is unexplained. This sample holds 43,000 or so clones; 31% were observed only once. The leading ten clones occupy 2.9% of the sample. This TCR was recovered from a human donor with Burkitt lymphoma. Sequenced: tumor tissue. The chain employs TRBV19 and TRBJ2-7; the junction holds 12 bases that match TRBD1. The nucleotide sequence reads TGTGCCAGTAGTATGGGACAGGGGGCACGGGAGCAGTACTTC. This encodes CASSMGQGAREQYF.